Reported below is one T cell receptor (beta chain). This entry comes from a study of technical replicates of blood from a few donors. There are 13 residues in the CDR3. V lost 1 base and J lost 5, with 11 bases in between. In germline, CDR1 is GTSNPN, CDR2 SVGIG (reference sequence). Repertoires were generated with immunoSEQ multiplex PCR, while TCRdb's copy carries only in-frame clones and drops some. Of more than 80,000 clones listed, around 96% are singletons. The sample taken for sequencing was T cells isolated from PBMCs. The TCR sequence derives from a human donor in good health. The V call is TRBV30, the J call TRBJ1-2, with D tentatively TRBD1 (6 bases). The CDR3 reads CAWSGQDRYGYTF. The CDR3 DNA reads as TGTGCCTGGAGTGGACAGGATCGTTATGGCTACACCTTC.